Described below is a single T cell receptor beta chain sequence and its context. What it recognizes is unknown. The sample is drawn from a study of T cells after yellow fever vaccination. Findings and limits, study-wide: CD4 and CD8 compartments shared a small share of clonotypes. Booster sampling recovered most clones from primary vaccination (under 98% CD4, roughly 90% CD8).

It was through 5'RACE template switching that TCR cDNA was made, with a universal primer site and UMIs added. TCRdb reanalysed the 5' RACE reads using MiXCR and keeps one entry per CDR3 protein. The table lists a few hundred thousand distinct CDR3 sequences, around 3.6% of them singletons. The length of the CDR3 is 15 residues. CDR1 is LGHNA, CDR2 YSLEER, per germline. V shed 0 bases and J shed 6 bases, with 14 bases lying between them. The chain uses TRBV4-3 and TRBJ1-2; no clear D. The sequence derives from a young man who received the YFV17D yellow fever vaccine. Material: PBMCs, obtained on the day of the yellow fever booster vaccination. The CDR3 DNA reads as TGCGCCAGCAGCCAAGACGATGGCGGAGGAAATGGCTACACCTTC. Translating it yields CASSQDDGGGNGYTF.